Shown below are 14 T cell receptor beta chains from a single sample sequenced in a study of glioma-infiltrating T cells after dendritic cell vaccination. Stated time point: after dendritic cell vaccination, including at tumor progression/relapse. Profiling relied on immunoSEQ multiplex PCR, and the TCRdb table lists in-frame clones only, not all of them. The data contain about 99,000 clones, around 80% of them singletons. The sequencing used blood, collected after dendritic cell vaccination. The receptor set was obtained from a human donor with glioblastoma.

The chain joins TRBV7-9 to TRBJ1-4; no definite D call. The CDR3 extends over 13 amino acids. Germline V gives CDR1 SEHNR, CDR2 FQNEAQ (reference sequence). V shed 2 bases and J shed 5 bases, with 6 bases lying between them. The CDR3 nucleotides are TGTGCCAGCAGCTTACCCAGAAATGAAAAACTGTTTTTT. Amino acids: CASSLPRNEKLFF.

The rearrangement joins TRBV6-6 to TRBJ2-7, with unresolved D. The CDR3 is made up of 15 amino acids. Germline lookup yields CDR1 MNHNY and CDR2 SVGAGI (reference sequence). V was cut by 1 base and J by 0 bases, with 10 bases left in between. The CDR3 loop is CASSYYAASSYEQYF. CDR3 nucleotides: TGTGCCAGCAGTTACTACGCGGCGAGCTCCTACGAGCAGTACTTC.

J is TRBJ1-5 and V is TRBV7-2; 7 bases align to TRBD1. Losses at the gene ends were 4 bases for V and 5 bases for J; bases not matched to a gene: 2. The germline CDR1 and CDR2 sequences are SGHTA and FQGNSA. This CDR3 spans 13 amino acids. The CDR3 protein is CASSSQGDQPQHF. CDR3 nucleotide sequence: TGTGCCAGCAGCTCGCAGGGGGATCAGCCCCAGCATTTT.

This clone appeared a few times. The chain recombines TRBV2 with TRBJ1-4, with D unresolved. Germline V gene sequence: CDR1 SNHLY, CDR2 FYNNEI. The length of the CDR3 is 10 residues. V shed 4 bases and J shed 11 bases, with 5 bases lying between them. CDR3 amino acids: CASSGGKLFF. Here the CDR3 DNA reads TGTGCCAGCAGTGGCGGGAAACTGTTTTTT.

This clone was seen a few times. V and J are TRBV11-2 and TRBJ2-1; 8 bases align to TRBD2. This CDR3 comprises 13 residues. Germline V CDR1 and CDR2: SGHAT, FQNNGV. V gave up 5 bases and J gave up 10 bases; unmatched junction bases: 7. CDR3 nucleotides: TGTGCCAGCAGCGTCTCTAGCGGGCAGGAGCAGTTCTTC. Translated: CASSVSSGQEQFF.

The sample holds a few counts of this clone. CDR3 in amino acids: CASSFLAGGWQFF. The CDR3 DNA sequence: TGTGCCAGCAGCTTTCTAGCGGGAGGTTGGCAGTTCTTC. V usage is TRBV5-6 and J usage is TRBJ2-1; 11 bases are a match to TRBD2. CDR1 is SGHDT, CDR2 YYEEEE, per germline. The junction had 4 bases not matched to a gene; V was cut back by 2 bases and J by 12 bases. This CDR3 has 13 residues.

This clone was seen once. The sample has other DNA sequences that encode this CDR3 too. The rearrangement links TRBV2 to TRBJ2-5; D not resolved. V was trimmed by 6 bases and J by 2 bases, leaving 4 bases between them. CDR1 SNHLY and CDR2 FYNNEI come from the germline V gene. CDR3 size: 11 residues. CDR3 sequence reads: CASSLQETQYF. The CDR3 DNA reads TGTGCCAGCAGCCTTCAAGAGACCCAGTACTTC.

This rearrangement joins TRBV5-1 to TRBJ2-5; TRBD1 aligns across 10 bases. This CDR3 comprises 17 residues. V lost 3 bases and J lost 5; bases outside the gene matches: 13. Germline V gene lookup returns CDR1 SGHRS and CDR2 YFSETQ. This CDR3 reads CASSSGEDRGSWETQYF. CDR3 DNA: TGCGCCAGCAGCTCCGGCGAGGACAGGGGGAGTTGGGAGACCCAGTACTTC.

For the CDR3, the DNA is TGTGCCAGCCGGAGCGGTTGGGCAGATACGCAGTATTTT. The encoded protein is CASRSGWADTQYF. The genes are TRBV28 and TRBJ2-3; tentative D call: TRBD2 (5 bases). The CDR3 loop spans 13 amino acids. Germline lookup yields CDR1 MDHEN and CDR2 SYDVKM. The V gene lost 8 bases and the J gene lost 4 bases, with 13 bases spanning the gap.

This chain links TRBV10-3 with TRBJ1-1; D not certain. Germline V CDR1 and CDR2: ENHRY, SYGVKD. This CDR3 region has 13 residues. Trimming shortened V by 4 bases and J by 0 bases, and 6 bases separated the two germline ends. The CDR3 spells CAISGRVNTEAFF. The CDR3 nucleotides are TGTGCCATCAGTGGGAGGGTGAACACTGAAGCTTTCTTT.

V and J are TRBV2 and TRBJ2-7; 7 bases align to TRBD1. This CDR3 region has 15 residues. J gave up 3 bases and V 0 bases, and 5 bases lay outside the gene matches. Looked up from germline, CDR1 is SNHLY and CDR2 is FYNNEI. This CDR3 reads CASSEAPGQSYEQYF. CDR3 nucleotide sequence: TGTGCCAGCAGTGAAGCGCCGGGACAGAGCTACGAGCAGTACTTC.

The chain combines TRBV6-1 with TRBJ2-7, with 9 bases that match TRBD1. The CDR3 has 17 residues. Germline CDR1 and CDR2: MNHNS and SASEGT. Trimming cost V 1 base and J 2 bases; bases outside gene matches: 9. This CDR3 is CASSEGVTGGLTYEQYF. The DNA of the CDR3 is TGTGCCAGCAGTGAAGGGGTCACAGGGGGCTTAACCTACGAGCAGTACTTC.

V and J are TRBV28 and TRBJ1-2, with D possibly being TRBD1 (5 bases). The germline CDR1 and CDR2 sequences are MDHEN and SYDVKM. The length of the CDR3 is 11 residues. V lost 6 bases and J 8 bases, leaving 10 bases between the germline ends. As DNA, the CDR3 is TGTGCCAGCAGGAGCCGGGGGGGCTACACCTTC. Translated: CASRSRGGYTF.

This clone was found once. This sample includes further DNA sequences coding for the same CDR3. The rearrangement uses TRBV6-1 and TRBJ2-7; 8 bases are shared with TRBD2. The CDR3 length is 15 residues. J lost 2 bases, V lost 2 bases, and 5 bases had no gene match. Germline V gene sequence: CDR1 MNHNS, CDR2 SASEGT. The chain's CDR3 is CASSERAGRAYEQYF. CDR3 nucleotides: TGTGCCAGCAGTGAACGGGCCGGGAGGGCCTACGAGCAGTACTTC.